Shown below are 16 T cell receptor beta chains from a single sample sequenced in a study of cytomegalovirus exposure and HLA in healthy donors. PCR amplification relied on 60 Vbeta primers (plus 13 Jbeta primers). The method was immunoSEQ multiplex PCR; TCRdb's version includes in-frame clones alone and lacks a portion of them. Here the sample spans some 150,000 clones, approximately 78% being singletons. The specimen sequenced was PBMCs. These TCRs come from a woman younger than 35 in good health and CMV-seronegative.

The chain carries TRBV4-1 and TRBJ2-5; the D gene is possibly TRBD1 (5 bases). This CDR3 has 16 residues. With 0 bases removed from V and 4 bases from J, the gap between germline ends came to 15 bases. Germline values: CDR1 MGHRA, CDR2 YSYEKL. Written as DNA, the CDR3 is TGCGCCAGCAGCCAAGATCAGCCCGGCAGGGTAGAGACCCAGTACTTC. The encoded protein is CASSQDQPGRVETQYF.

The V call is TRBV2, the J call TRBJ2-7, with D possibly matching TRBD2 (5 bases). Germline CDR1 SNHLY, CDR2 FYNNEI. CDR3 size: 15 residues. Trimming took off 4 bases at V and 0 bases at J, with 13 bases between the two ends. Here the CDR3 reads CASSGGRISSYEQYF. CDR3 bases: TGTGCCAGCAGTGGAGGGCGAATAAGCTCCTACGAGCAGTACTTC.

The chain employs TRBV28 and TRBJ2-3; D gene unclear. V dropped 2 bases and J dropped 1 base, with 4 bases sitting between them. The CDR3 has 13 residues. Germline loops: CDR1 MDHEN, CDR2 SYDVKM. The DNA for the CDR3 is TGTGCCAGCAGTTTACCGGGCACAGATACGCAGTATTTT. This codes for CASSLPGTDTQYF.

V usage is TRBV5-1 and J usage is TRBJ1-1; 7 nucleotides match TRBD1. This CDR3 has 15 residues. The trim removed 4 bases at V and 6 bases at J, leaving 12 bases unmatched. Germline CDR1 and CDR2: SGHRS and YFSETQ. CDR3 in amino acids: CASSLWDSRVAEAFF. The DNA for the CDR3 is TGCGCCAGCAGCCTATGGGACAGTCGAGTGGCTGAAGCTTTCTTT.

The V and J genes are TRBV2 and TRBJ1-1, with a weak D call TRBD1 (6 bases). V dropped 6 bases and J dropped 1 base, with 15 bases sitting between them. Per the germline V gene, CDR1 is SNHLY and CDR2 is FYNNEI. This CDR3 region has 15 residues. CDR3 protein: CASSHNRAPNTEAFF. The CDR3 DNA sequence: TGTGCCAGCAGCCACAACAGGGCACCGAACACTGAAGCTTTCTTT.

The sample holds a few counts of this clone. J is TRBJ1-1 and V is TRBV29-1; D perhaps matches TRBD1 (6 bases). Germline V gene data show CDR1 as SQVTM and CDR2 as ANQGSEA. Trimming left V 3 bases short and J 5 bases short, with 13 bases between. The CDR3 has 13 amino acids. This chain's CDR3 is CSVDEGHKTEAFF. In DNA form, the CDR3 reads TGCAGCGTTGATGAGGGACACAAAACTGAAGCTTTCTTT.

The chain couples TRBV28 to TRBJ2-2; tentative D call: TRBD1 (6 bases). This CDR3 spans 15 amino acids. V was pared by 8 bases and J by 2 bases, with 15 bases between. Germline CDR1 is MDHEN and CDR2 is SYDVKM. CDR3 coding DNA: TGTGCCAGCGGCCACCCGGACAGAAACACCGGGGAGCTGTTTTTT. Its protein is CASGHPDRNTGELFF. Filled out from reference TRBV28 and TRBJ2-2, the complete variable domain reads DVKVTQSSRYLVKRTGEKVFLECVQDMDHENMFWYRQDPGLGLRLIYFSYDVKMKEKGDIPEGYSVSREKKERFSLILESASTNQTSMYLCASGHPDRNTGELFFGEGSRLTVL.

With respect to this clone: The junction departs from the called germline gene at one end, perhaps through a read error. The chain joins TRBV7-7 to TRBJ2-1; 7 bases match TRBD1. This CDR3 contains 13 residues. Looked up from germline, CDR1 is SSHAT and CDR2 is FNYEAQ (reference sequence). The CDR3 spells CASSLDRVNEQFF. CDR3 in DNA: TGTGCTAGCAGCTTAGACAGGGTCAATGAGCAGTTCTTC.

V gene TRBV11-2 combines with J gene TRBJ2-7; possibly TRBD2 for D (6 bases). Deletions cut 7 bases from V and 3 bases from J, with 13 bases between. The CDR3 is made up of 13 amino acids. Germline lookup yields CDR1 SGHAT and CDR2 FQNNGV. CDR3 sequence reads: CASTRLASYEQYF. DNA of the CDR3: TGTGCCAGCACCCGGCTAGCGAGCTACGAGCAGTACTTC.

This clone was seen a few times. The rearrangement links TRBV2 to TRBJ1-5; D might be TRBD1 (5 bases). The V end was cut by 3 bases, the J end by 4 bases, with 10 bases between. The CDR3 sequence is 14 residues long. Per germline, CDR1 SNHLY and CDR2 FYNNEI. Written as DNA, the CDR3 is TGTGCCAGCAGTGAGGGACTTCGGAATCAGCCCCAGCATTTT. This gives the protein CASSEGLRNQPQHF.

In this sample, this clone turned up a few times. This rearrangement joins TRBV9 to TRBJ2-7, with 10 bases that match TRBD2. Germline loops: CDR1 SGDLS, CDR2 YYNGEE. The CDR3 has 15 residues. V lost 0 bases, J lost 0 bases, and 0 bases stayed unmatched. The CDR3 spells CASSVGLAGSYEQYF. CDR3 DNA sequence: TGTGCCAGCAGCGTAGGACTAGCGGGCTCCTACGAGCAGTACTTC.

The sample holds one count of this clone. The V call is TRBV28, the J call TRBJ2-7, with 7 positions matching TRBD1. V shed 9 bases and J 1 base; nucleotides not matched to a gene: 6. Per germline, CDR1 MDHEN and CDR2 SYDVKM. The CDR3 has 13 residues. CDR3 bases: TGTGCCAGTTGGACAGGCGAGTCCTACGAGCAGTACTTC. Protein sequence: CASWTGESYEQYF.

This clone was seen a handful of times. V and J are TRBV7-2 and TRBJ2-1; D possibly corresponds to TRBD1 (6 bases). The V gene's germline CDR1 is SGHTA and CDR2 FQGNSA. The CDR3 consists of 12 residues. Trimming took 4 bases from V and 7 from J, leaving 8 bases between them. The CDR3 here is CASSSGVNEQFF. Here the CDR3 DNA reads TGTGCCAGCAGCTCAGGGGTGAATGAGCAGTTCTTC.

V usage is TRBV2 and J usage is TRBJ1-3; TRBD1 might be the D (5 bases). The CDR3 extends over 15 amino acids. Germline loops: CDR1 SNHLY, CDR2 FYNNEI. The V end was cut by 3 bases, the J end by 2 bases, with 11 bases between. The CDR3 protein is CASSDSQGAGNTIYF. In DNA form, the CDR3 reads TGTGCCAGCAGTGACTCGCAGGGCGCTGGAAACACCATATATTTT.

The rearrangement links TRBV5-4 to TRBJ2-7; maybe TRBD2 (6 bases). V was shortened by 3 bases and J by 2 bases, with 9 bases between the two germline ends. The CDR3 is 13 residues long. Germline lookup yields CDR1 SGHNT and CDR2 YYREEE (reference sequence). The CDR3 nucleotides read TGTGCCAGCAGCTGGGGACTTGCCTACGAGCAGTACTTC. This gives the protein CASSWGLAYEQYF.

A remark on this clone: The junction differs from germline at one of its ends, possibly a read error. The genes are TRBV7-3 and TRBJ2-2; maybe TRBD1 (5 bases). There are 13 residues in the CDR3. Per germline, CDR1 SGHTA and CDR2 FQGTGA. The chain's CDR3 is CASGLQDTGELFF. The DNA of the CDR3 is TGTGCCAGCGGCTTACAGGACACCGGGGAGCTGTTTTTT.